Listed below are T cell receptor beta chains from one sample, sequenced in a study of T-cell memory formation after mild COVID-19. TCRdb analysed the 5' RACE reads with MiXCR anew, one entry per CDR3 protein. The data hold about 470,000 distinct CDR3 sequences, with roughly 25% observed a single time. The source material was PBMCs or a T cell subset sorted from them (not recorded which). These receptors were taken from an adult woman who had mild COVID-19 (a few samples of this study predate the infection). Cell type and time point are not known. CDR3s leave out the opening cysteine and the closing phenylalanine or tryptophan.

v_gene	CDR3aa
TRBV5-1	ASSLWGLRSYNEQF
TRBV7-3	ASSLSRDYNEQF
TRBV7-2	ASSFSLMTQY
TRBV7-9	ASSFAADHGYT
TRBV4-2	ASSHPGTGGIEQF
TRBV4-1	ASSQVLGGAGANVLT
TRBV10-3	AAEGTSSYEQY
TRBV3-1	ASSQDRVDRGLLNTEAF
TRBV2	ASTRTRGENTEAF
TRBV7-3	ASSLGSRDGYT
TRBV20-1	SARDRLAGRY
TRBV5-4	ASSLGLAQILISTDTQY
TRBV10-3	AISGGTGRWTEAF
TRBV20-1	SARDFDRGQSDTQY
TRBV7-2	ASSQRVETQY
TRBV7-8	ASSLSRGQGYEQY
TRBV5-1	ASSPNQGRDEKLF
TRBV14	ASSRGLAGQTGSTYNEQF
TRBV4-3	ASSQDIRTVYGYT
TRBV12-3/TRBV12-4	ASSLLGTGGNYGYT
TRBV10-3	AISEVGGFGSPLH
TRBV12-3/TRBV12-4	ASSKQGKNGYT
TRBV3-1	ASTGGARVLPEAF
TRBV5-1	ASSAGTQETQY
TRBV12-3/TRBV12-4	ASRPRGNTGELF
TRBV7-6	ASSLGILTGQGATNEKLF
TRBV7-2	ASSSPRFSTDTQY
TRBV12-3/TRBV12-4	ASSLFRPGDYGYT
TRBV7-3	ASSMGQINSPLH
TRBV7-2	ASSLAISNTAF
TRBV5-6	ASSRPPEQF
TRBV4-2	ASSQVGRRIQNTEAF
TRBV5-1	ASSVNLAGTYNEQF
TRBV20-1	SASAGREKLF
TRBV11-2	ASSHPGLAGGSSYEQY
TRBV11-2	ASSPPRLAGGDEQF
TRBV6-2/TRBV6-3	ASSYSRGPQH
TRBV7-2	ASSLGDRGPNTEAF
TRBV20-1	SAKLMDTEAF
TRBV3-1	ASSQDSAGGRTQY
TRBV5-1	ATQRTPSTDTQY
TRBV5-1	ASSLSSSGGLNTGELF
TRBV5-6	ASSFGGSGPLKTQY
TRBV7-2	ASSGRASTNEKLF
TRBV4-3	ASSQSQGAGNEQY
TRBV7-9	ASSLALRSYPEQY
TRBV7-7	ASSLGLSGGTQETQY
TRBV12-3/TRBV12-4	ASSTLKTGGSYEQY
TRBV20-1	SARNAAGNTIY